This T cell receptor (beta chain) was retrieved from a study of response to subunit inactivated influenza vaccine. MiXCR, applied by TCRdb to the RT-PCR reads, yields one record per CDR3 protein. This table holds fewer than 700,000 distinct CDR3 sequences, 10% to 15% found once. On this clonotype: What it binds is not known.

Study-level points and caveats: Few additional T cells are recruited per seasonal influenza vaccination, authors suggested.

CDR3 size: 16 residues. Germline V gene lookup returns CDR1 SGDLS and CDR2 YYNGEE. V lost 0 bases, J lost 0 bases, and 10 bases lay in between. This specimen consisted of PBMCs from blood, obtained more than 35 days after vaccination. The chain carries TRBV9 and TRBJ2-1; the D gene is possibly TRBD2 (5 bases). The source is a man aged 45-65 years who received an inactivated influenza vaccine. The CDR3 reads CASSVEGGRSYNEQFF. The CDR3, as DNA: TGTGCCAGCAGCGTAGAAGGCGGGCGCTCCTACAATGAGCAGTTCTTC.